This T cell receptor beta chain was profiled in a study of PD-1 blockade in classical Hodgkin lymphoma (dated by TCRdb to 2020 to 2022). For context, the study as a whole: Nivolumab dosing was 3 mg/kg intravenously every 2 weeks, continuing until either disease progression or unacceptable toxicity. The study used CyTOF and TCR beta sequencing to define a peripheral blood immune signature of response to PD-1 blockade in classical Hodgkin lymphoma.

Genomic DNA was isolated using the Qiagen DNeasy kit from unsorted PBMCs as well as from negatively selected CD4+ and CD8+ fractions. Amplification of TCR beta CDR3 regions was done by immunoSEQ multiplex PCR with primers that anneal to V and J segments. A synthetic immune receptor repertoire was used to minimize amplification bias, and any remaining bias was removed computationally after sequencing. Processing in the source paper ran as follows. Repertoire diversity was quantified as the Shannon entropy index using custom Python scripts. Unsorted, CD4+ and CD8+ repertoires were analyzed separately, except in combined analyses where CD4+ and CD8+ sequences were merged in silico. Clonal expansion was defined as a frequency increase of at least 2-fold after treatment compared with C1D1, and clones undetected at baseline were assigned a pseudocount of 0.5. Singleton clones were defined as clones with 0 or 1 copy at C1D1, and non-singleton clones were defined as clones with 2 or more copies. Clones expanded in unsorted samples were labelled as CD4+, CD8+ or unknown by matching protein sequences in sorted samples from the same patient. Diversity changes from C1D1 to C4D1 were tested in paired samples using Wilcoxon tests. In TCRdb, the immuneACCESS table is reduced to in-frame sequences with V and J assigned. These tables do not hold every clone; where another copy was compared, an unresolved V gene accounts for under half, and the others remain unexplained. V and J calls and clone size are as listed in that table; D and trimming were resolved from the DNA. In this sample the table shows roughly 7,000 clones, 76% of which occur a single time. Of the sample, about 45% is held by the ten largest clones.

Sample time point, as interpreted from the label and publication: cycle 2 day 1 (C2D1) of nivolumab. Every trial patient had relapsed after autologous stem cell transplantation, and cohorts A, B and C differed in prior brentuximab vedotin exposure. A total of more than 55 patients with relapsed/refractory classical Hodgkin lymphoma made up the trial cohort, and each patient's best overall response was complete response, partial response or progressive disease. Single-agent nivolumab was administered to trial patients in the multi-cohort phase II CheckMate 205 trial. An independent review committee assessed best overall response by applying the 2007 International Working Group response criteria. Trial PBMCs were collected just before the start of nivolumab (C1D1) and during therapy at cycle 2 day 1 and cycle 4 day 1. After peripheral blood was drawn into 8 mL Vacutainer Cell Preparation Tubes, PBMCs were isolated by centrifugation and then cryopreserved.

Worth noting for this clone: Its antigen remains undetermined. The sample holds no much larger clone one base away, and base qualities are not on file.

What the study reported, not specific to this receptor: The study was limited to a single clinical trial cohort, and causes of repertoire differences, possibly disease activity or prior therapy, remained undefined. Newly diagnosed patients were reported to have lower baseline TCR diversity than healthy donors, and relapsed/refractory patients were reported to have lower baseline TCR diversity still. A significant rise by C4D1 was seen in CD4+ but not CD8+ TCR diversity (p=0.0027 vs p=0.16), with the rise being most apparent in complete responders (p=0.02). Lower diversity was seen in patients whose nivolumab began less than 1 year after ASCT, and these patients were left out of later analyses so that immune reconstitution would not confound the results. Trial patients achieving complete response had baseline diversity similar to newly diagnosed patients, whereas partial responders and progressors had significantly lower diversity.

Trimming removed 1 base from V and 1 base from J, leaving 5 bases between the germline ends. The CDR3 runs 14 amino acids, cysteine and phenylalanine included. The entry retains the CDR3 DNA only, 42 bases that are in frame from base 1. CDR1 and CDR2, per the germline V gene, are SGHTA and FQGNSA. The receptor was derived from a human donor with classical Hodgkin lymphoma. The chain was built from TRBV7-2 and TRBJ1-5, with no reliable assignment of the D segment. The source was peripheral blood mononuclear cells (PBMCs), collected before the second cycle of nivolumab. In nucleotide form, the sequence is TGTGCCAGCAGCTTAGTTAGGAGCAATCAGCCCCAGCATTTT. It translates to CASSLVRSNQPQHF.